This TCR beta chain stems from a study of blood T cell repertoires in COVID-19. In the original workflow: Estimation of nucleated cell counts was performed using reference gene primer amplification. Measured with immunoSEQ multiplex PCR; TCRdb has only the in-frame clones, and not every one. V and J calls and clone size follow that table, whereas D and trimming were derived from the DNA. Of about 250,000 clones detected, about 89% appear once; the ten largest clones hold 1.5% to 2%. Looked up from germline, CDR1 is MDHEN and CDR2 is SYDVKM. After removal of 5 bases from V and 2 bases from J, the junction contained 3 bases not matched to a gene. The CDR3 loop spans 14 amino acids.

The sequenced sample consisted of PBMCs or T cells enriched from blood (not recorded which). The chain links TRBV28 to TRBJ2-3; 8 bases are a match to TRBD2. The receptor's source is a woman under 30 who had recovered from COVID-19. CDR3: CASSPGGATDTQYF. CDR3 sequence (DNA): TGTGCCAGCAGTCCCGGGGGGGCCACAGATACGCAGTATTTT.